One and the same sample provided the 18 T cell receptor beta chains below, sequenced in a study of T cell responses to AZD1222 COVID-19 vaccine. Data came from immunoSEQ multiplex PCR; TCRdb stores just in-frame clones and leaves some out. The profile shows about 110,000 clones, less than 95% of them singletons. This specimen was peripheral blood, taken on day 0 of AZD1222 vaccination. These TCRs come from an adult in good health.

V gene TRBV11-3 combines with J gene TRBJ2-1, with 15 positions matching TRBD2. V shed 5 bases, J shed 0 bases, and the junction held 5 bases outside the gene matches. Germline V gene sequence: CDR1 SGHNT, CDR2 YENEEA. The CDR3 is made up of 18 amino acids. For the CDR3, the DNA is TGTGCCAGCAGCGACGGGACTAGCGGGGGGAGCTCCTACAATGAGCAGTTCTTC. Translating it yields CASSDGTSGGSSYNEQFF.

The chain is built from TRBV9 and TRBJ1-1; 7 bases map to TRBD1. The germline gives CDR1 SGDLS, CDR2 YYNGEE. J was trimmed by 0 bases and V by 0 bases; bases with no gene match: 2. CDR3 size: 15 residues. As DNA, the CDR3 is TGTGCCAGCAGCGTAGGAGGGGGCCTGAACACTGAAGCTTTCTTT. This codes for CASSVGGGLNTEAFF.

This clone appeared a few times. In DNA, the CDR3 is TGTGCCAGCAGTTTCAATCCCGGGGATCGCGAGAACACTGAAGCTTTCTTT. It codes for CASSFNPGDRENTEAFF. V is TRBV28 and J is TRBJ1-1, with D uncertain. This CDR3 is 17 amino acids long. V gave up 3 bases and J gave up 1 base, with 18 bases separating them. Germline V lookup: CDR1 MDHEN, CDR2 SYDVKM.

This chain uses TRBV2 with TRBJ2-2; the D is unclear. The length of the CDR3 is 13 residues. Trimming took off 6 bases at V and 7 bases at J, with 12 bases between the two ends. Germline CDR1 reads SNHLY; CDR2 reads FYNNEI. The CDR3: CASRPEAGGELFF. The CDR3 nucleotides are TGTGCCAGCAGACCCGAGGCTGGCGGGGAGCTGTTTTTT.

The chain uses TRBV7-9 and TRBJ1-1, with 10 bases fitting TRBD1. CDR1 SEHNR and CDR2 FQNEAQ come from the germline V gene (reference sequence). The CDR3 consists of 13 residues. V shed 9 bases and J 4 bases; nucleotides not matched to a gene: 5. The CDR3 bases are TGTGCCAGTCGACAGGGGGCGACCACTGAAGCTTTCTTT. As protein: CASRQGATTEAFF.

The DNA for the CDR3 is TGTGCCAGCAGTTTCAGACTCATGGGTAGCAATCAGCCCCAGCATTTT. Protein sequence: CASSFRLMGSNQPQHF. J is TRBJ1-5 and V is TRBV2; no clear D. Germline loops: CDR1 SNHLY, CDR2 FYNNEI. The V and J ends lost 5 bases and 0 bases respectively, with 14 bases between them. The CDR3 sequence is 16 residues long.

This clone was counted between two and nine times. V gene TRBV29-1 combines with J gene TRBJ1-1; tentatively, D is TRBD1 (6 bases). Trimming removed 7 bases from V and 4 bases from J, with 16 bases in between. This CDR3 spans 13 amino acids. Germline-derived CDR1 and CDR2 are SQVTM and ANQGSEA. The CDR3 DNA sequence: TGCAGCGCTACCCCTGGGGGGCGCACTGAAGCTTTCTTT. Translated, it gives CSATPGGRTEAFF.

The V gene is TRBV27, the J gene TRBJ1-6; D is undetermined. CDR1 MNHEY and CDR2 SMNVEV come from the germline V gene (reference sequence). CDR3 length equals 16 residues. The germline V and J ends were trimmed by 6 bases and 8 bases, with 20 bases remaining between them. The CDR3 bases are TGTGCCAGCAGACCCGCTAACTGGGGAACCGATTCACCCCTCCACTTT. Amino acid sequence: CASRPANWGTDSPLHF.

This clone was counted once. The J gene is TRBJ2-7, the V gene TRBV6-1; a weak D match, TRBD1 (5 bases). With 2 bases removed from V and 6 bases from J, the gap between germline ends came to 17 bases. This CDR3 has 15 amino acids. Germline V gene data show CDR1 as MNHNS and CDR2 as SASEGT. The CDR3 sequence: CASSEMKGQSSEQYF. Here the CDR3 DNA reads TGTGCCAGCAGTGAAATGAAGGGGCAGTCCAGCGAGCAGTACTTC.

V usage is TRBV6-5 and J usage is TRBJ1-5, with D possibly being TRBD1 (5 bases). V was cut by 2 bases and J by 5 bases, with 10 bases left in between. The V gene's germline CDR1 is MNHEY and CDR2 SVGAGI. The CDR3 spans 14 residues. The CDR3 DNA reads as TGTGCCAGCAGTTACCGCAGGGTCGATCAGCCCCAGCATTTT. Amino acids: CASSYRRVDQPQHF.

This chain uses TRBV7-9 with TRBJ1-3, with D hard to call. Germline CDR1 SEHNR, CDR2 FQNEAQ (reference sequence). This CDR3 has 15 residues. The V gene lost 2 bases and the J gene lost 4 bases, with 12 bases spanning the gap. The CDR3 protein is CASSLFQAPGNTIYF. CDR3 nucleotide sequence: TGTGCCAGCAGCTTATTTCAGGCGCCGGGAAACACCATATATTTT.

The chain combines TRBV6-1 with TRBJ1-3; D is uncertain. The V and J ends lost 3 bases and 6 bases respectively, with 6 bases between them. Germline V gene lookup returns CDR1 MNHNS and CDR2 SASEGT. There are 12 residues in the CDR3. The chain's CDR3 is CASSDGPNTIYF. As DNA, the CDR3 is TGTGCCAGCAGTGACGGCCCAAACACCATATATTTT.

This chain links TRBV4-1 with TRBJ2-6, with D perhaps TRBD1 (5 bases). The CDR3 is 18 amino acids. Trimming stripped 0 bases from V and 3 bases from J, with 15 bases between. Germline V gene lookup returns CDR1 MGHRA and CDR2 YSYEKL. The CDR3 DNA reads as TGCGCCAGCAGCCAAGATGAGCAGGGTGTGCTTGGGGCCAACGTCCTGACTTTC. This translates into CASSQDEQGVLGANVLTF.

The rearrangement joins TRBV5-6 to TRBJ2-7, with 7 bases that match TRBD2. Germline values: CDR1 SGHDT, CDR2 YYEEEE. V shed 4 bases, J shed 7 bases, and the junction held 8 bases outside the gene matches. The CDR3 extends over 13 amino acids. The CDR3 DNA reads TGTGCCAGCAGCCCCAGCGGGGCCCGGGAGCAGTACTTC. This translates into CASSPSGAREQYF.

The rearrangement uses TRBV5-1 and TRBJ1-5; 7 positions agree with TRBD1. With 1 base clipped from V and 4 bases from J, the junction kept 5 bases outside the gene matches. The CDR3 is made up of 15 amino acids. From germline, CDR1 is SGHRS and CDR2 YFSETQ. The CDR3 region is CASSLTSGGNQPQHF. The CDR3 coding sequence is TGCGCCAGCAGCTTGACGTCAGGGGGAAATCAGCCCCAGCATTTT.

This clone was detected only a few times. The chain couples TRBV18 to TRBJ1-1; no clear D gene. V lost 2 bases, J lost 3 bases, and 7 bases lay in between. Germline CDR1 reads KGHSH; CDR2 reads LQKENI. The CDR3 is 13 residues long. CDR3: CASSPSTHTEAFF. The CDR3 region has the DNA TGTGCCAGCTCACCAAGCACCCACACTGAAGCTTTCTTT.

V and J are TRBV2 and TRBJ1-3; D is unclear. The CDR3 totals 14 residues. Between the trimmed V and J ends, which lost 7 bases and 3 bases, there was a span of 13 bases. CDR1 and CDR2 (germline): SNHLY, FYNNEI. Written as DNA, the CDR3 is TGTGCCAGCATCGGTACGACATTTGGAAACACCATATATTTT. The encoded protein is CASIGTTFGNTIYF. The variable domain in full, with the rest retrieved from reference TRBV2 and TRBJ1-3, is EPEVTQTPSHQVTQMGQEVILRCVPISNHLYFYWYRQILGQKVEFLVSFYNNEISEKSEIFDDQFSVERPDGSNFTLKIRSTKLEDSAMYFCASIGTTFGNTIYFGEGSWLTVV.

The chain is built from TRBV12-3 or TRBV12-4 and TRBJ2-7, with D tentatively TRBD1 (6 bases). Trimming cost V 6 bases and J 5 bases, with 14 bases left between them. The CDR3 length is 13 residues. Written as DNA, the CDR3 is TGTGCCAGCAGGCTAGGGGGTTCCCACGAGCAGTACTTC. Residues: CASRLGGSHEQYF.